What follows are 5 T cell receptor beta chains derived from one specimen sequenced in a study of CD8+CD57+ T cells in acquired aplastic anemia. All sequencing subjects had displayed CD8+CD57+ cell expansion on flow cytometry. TCR beta VDJ combinations and CDR3 sequences were profiled from genomic DNA. Each CDR3 protein is one row after TCRdb ran MiXCR on the reads. The table lists 75,000 to 80,000 distinct CDR3 sequences, around 70% of them singletons. The sample consisted of sorted CD4+, CD8+, or CD8+CD57+ T cells (not recorded which) from PBMCs. All receptors come from a human donor with aplastic anemia.

Ten or more counts support this clonotype. The genes are TRBV7-9 and TRBJ2-7; D gene uncertain. Trimming cost V 9 bases and J 3 bases, with 12 bases left between them. The CDR3 runs to 12 residues. Germline V lookup: CDR1 SEHNR, CDR2 FQNEAQ (reference sequence). The CDR3 nucleotides read TGTGCCAGTATGGGGTTTAACTACGAGCAGTACTTC. It translates to CASMGFNYEQYF.

The chain uses TRBV10-2 and TRBJ2-2; possible D gene TRBD2, 5 bases. Germline V lookup: CDR1 WSHSY, CDR2 SAAADI. The CDR3 sequence is 13 residues long. V was cut by 9 bases and J by 1 base, with 9 bases left in between. The CDR3 here is CASRSGNTGELFF. The CDR3 DNA sequence: TGCGCCAGTCGGAGCGGGAACACCGGGGAGCTGTTTTTT.

The chain employs TRBV20-1 and TRBJ2-1; D call uncertain. V lost 7 bases and J 8 bases, leaving 12 bases between the germline ends. Germline CDR1 and CDR2: DFQATT and SNEGSKA (reference sequence). The CDR3 length is 11 residues. In DNA, the CDR3 is TGCAGTGTAGTCCCAGGCGATGAGCAGTTCTTC. It codes for CSVVPGDEQFF.

The V and J genes are TRBV7-9 and TRBJ1-2; 7 bases match TRBD1. J gave up 2 bases and V 7 bases, and 4 bases lay outside the gene matches. The CDR3 is 13 amino acids. Germline assignment: CDR1 SEHNR and CDR2 FQNEAQ (reference sequence). The CDR3 sequence: CASNLGGNYGYTF. CDR3 DNA sequence: TGTGCCAGCAATTTAGGGGGCAACTATGGCTACACCTTC.

This clonotype was detected only a few times. The chain couples TRBV5-1 to TRBJ1-2, with TRBD1 as a possible D gene (6 bases). Between the trimmed V and J ends, which lost 2 bases and 5 bases, there was a span of 16 bases. This CDR3 region has 15 residues. Germline-derived CDR1 and CDR2 are SGHRS and YFSETQ. For the CDR3, the DNA is TGCGCCAGCAGCTTAGGTAGGGGGTTCGATTATGGCTACACCTTC. Its protein is CASSLGRGFDYGYTF.